What follows are 20 T cell receptor beta chains derived from one specimen sequenced in a study of OX40 agonist ivuxolimab in advanced cancers. The protocol was immunoSEQ multiplex PCR, while the TCRdb copy is restricted to in-frame clones and leaves out a portion. The sample records approximately 90,000 clones, roughly 88% being singletons. Material: CD4+ or CD8+ T cells sorted from blood, obtained in a trial of the OX40 agonist ivuxolimab. These receptors all come from an adult with an advanced solid tumor such as melanoma, head and neck, liver or kidney cancer.

The rearrangement uses TRBV4-1 and TRBJ1-1, with a tentative D call TRBD1 (6 bases). Germline V CDR1 and CDR2: MGHRA, YSYEKL. The CDR3 runs to 14 residues. Trimming stripped 1 base from V and 3 bases from J, with 9 bases between. CDR3 amino acids: CASSQAGQYTEAFF. The CDR3 DNA reads TGCGCCAGCAGCCAAGCTGGACAGTACACTGAAGCTTTCTTT.

A few counts support this clone. This specimen includes other DNA sequences encoding the same CDR3. V gene TRBV2 combines with J gene TRBJ1-3; no definite D call. CDR3 size: 15 residues. Trimming stripped 1 base from V and 0 bases from J, with 7 bases between. Germline values: CDR1 SNHLY, CDR2 FYNNEI. This chain's CDR3 is CASSEVRFSGNTIYF. The CDR3 DNA reads TGTGCCAGCAGTGAAGTTCGGTTCTCTGGAAACACCATATATTTT.

The V call is TRBV6-1, the J call TRBJ2-3, with D unresolved. Germline CDR1 MNHNS, CDR2 SASEGT. V lost 2 bases, J lost 2 bases, and 14 bases lay in between. The CDR3 length is 16 residues. The CDR3 DNA sequence: TGTGCCAGCAGTGAAACGGCGGCATTGACCACAGATACGCAGTATTTT. This sequence encodes CASSETAALTTDTQYF.

V usage is TRBV30 and J usage is TRBJ1-1, with D hard to call. Trimming cost V 0 bases and J 1 base, with 6 bases left between them. Germline CDR1 GTSNPN, CDR2 SVGIG (reference sequence). This CDR3 has 13 amino acids. CDR3 sequence (DNA): TGTGCCTGGAGTGTCCCCAAGAACACTGAAGCTTTCTTT. This sequence encodes CAWSVPKNTEAFF.

This clone showed up just a few times. The chain joins TRBV6-5 to TRBJ1-2; 7 nucleotides line up with TRBD1. This CDR3 spans 14 amino acids. CDR1 and CDR2 from the germline V gene are MNHEY and SVGAGI. V lost 5 bases to trimming and J lost 6 bases; unmatched junction nucleotides: 9. The CDR3 loop reads CASSAQGGGNGYTF. CDR3 in DNA: TGTGCCAGCAGTGCCCAAGGAGGGGGCAATGGCTACACCTTC.

The V call is TRBV30, the J call TRBJ2-7; D remains unclear. Germline V CDR1 and CDR2: GTSNPN, SVGIG (reference sequence). The CDR3 is 17 residues long. Trimming took 0 bases from V and 0 from J, leaving 18 bases between them. DNA for the CDR3: TGTGCCTGGAGTGTTGCAACCGCGACTTCCTACTCCTACGAGCAGTACTTC. Encoded protein: CAWSVATATSYSYEQYF.

The chain employs TRBV4-2 and TRBJ2-5; the match to TRBD1 covers 9 bases. The J segment lost 7 bases and the V segment lost 4 bases, leaving 10 bases of the junction unmatched. The CDR3 sequence is 15 residues long. From germline, CDR1 is LGHNA and CDR2 YNFKEQ. The CDR3: CASSPLRQGVRTQYF. In nucleotides, the CDR3 is TGTGCCAGCAGCCCCCTGAGACAGGGGGTGAGGACCCAGTACTTC.

About this clone: Relative to the germline gene, one junction end is altered; a read error may explain this. V is TRBV28 and J is TRBJ1-2; D is undetermined. Germline V gene sequence: CDR1 MDHEN, CDR2 SYDVKM. The CDR3 runs to 13 residues. The CDR3: CSCGSPANYGYTF. In DNA, the CDR3 is TGCTCTTGCGGGTCCCCTGCTAACTATGGCTACACCTTC.

The gene calls are TRBV28 and TRBJ1-5; TRBD1 is a possible D gene (6 bases). The ends were cut back, 3 bases at V and 0 bases at J, with 6 bases in the middle. In germline, CDR1 is MDHEN, CDR2 SYDVKM. This CDR3 has 14 residues. DNA for the CDR3: TGTGCCAGCAGTTTGGGACATAGCAATCAGCCCCAGCATTTT. This translates into CASSLGHSNQPQHF.

The chain has TRBV30 and TRBJ2-7, with D unclear. Deletions cut 1 base from V and 1 base from J, with 11 bases between. CDR3 length: 14 amino acids. CDR1 GTSNPN and CDR2 SVGIG come from the germline V gene (reference sequence). CDR3 protein: CAWSGQTVSYEQYF. Here the CDR3 DNA reads TGTGCCTGGAGTGGCCAGACGGTTTCCTACGAGCAGTACTTC.

A single count supports this clone. J is TRBJ1-1 and V is TRBV28; 7 positions match TRBD1. The CDR3 totals 14 residues. From germline, CDR1 is MDHEN and CDR2 SYDVKM. The ends lost 5 bases at V and 6 bases at J; junction bases unmatched: 9. CDR3: CASSAPTGFAEAFF. CDR3 bases: TGTGCCAGCAGTGCCCCGACAGGGTTCGCTGAAGCTTTCTTT.

This clone occurred once. The rearrangement links TRBV11-2 to TRBJ1-1; D is unclear. The V end was cut by 0 bases, the J end by 3 bases, with 8 bases between. The CDR3 has 14 residues. Germline V lookup: CDR1 SGHAT, CDR2 FQNNGV. CDR3 region: CASSLDIRYTEAFF. CDR3 DNA sequence: TGTGCCAGCAGCTTAGATATAAGGTACACTGAAGCTTTCTTT.

The chain is built from TRBV28 and TRBJ2-7; the D is unclear. The CDR3 covers 15 residues. CDR1 MDHEN and CDR2 SYDVKM come from the germline V gene. V was clipped by 5 bases and J by 2 bases, with 16 bases between them. CDR3 residues: CASSPPRGVAYEQYF. The DNA of the CDR3 is TGTGCCAGCAGTCCCCCGCGAGGAGTAGCCTACGAGCAGTACTTC.

The V and J genes are TRBV5-5 and TRBJ2-5, with D unclear. The CDR3 extends over 14 amino acids. Germline values: CDR1 SGHKS, CDR2 YYEKEE (reference sequence). V lost 0 bases, J lost 5 bases, and 11 bases lay in between. CDR3 amino acids: CASSLEWVLETQYF. The CDR3 nucleotides are TGTGCCAGCAGCTTGGAGTGGGTTTTGGAGACCCAGTACTTC.

This chain connects TRBV6-5 to TRBJ2-1; possible D gene TRBD2, 6 bases. This CDR3 is built from 14 residues. V was trimmed by 2 bases and J by 12 bases, leaving 17 bases between them. Germline lookup yields CDR1 MNHEY and CDR2 SVGAGI. The CDR3 is CASSYGPSGARQFF. The CDR3 coding sequence is TGTGCCAGCAGTTACGGACCTTCGGGAGCGCGGCAGTTCTTC.

V usage is TRBV6-6 and J usage is TRBJ2-2, with D unclear. The CDR3 extends over 12 amino acids. Between the trimmed V and J ends, which lost 11 bases and 1 base, there was a span of 8 bases. Germline CDR1 is MNHNY and CDR2 is SVGAGI (reference sequence). For the CDR3, the DNA is TGTGCCGTAAGGAGGAACACCGGGGAGCTGTTTTTT. Protein: CAVRRNTGELFF.

The rearrangement links TRBV4-1 to TRBJ2-1, with D tentatively TRBD1 or TRBD2 (6 bases each). Germline V gene sequence: CDR1 MGHRA, CDR2 YSYEKL. This CDR3 is 17 amino acids long. The V gene lost 3 bases and the J gene lost 0 bases, with 15 bases spanning the gap. The CDR3 loop is CASSHTRGVSSYNEQFF. The CDR3 bases are TGCGCCAGCAGCCATACTAGGGGGGTTAGCTCCTACAATGAGCAGTTCTTC.

This CDR3 is CASSDRQGVTDTQYF. The CDR3 DNA reads TGTGCCAGCAGCGACCGACAGGGGGTCACAGATACGCAGTATTTT. The V gene is TRBV7-9, the J gene TRBJ2-3; 9 bases are a match to TRBD1. J was trimmed by 2 bases and V by 5 bases; bases with no gene match: 5. The CDR3 extends over 15 amino acids. Germline V gene data show CDR1 as SEHNR and CDR2 as FQNEAQ (reference sequence).

This clone was found once. The V gene is TRBV7-6, the J gene TRBJ1-3; D gene unclear. Between the trimmed V and J ends, which lost 6 bases and 4 bases, there was a span of 16 bases. CDR1 SGHVS and CDR2 FNYEAQ come from the germline V gene. The CDR3 covers 15 residues. CDR3 protein: CASSSSLLSGNTIYF. CDR3 nucleotides: TGTGCCAGCAGTAGCAGTCTTTTATCCGGAAACACCATATATTTT.

This rearrangement joins TRBV21-1 to TRBJ2-1; the tabulated D call, TRBD2, remains unverified against the DNA. TRBV21-1 constitutes a pseudogene. The CDR3 length is 20 residues. The CDR3 nucleotides read TGTGCCAGCAGCATGGGACCGGGACTAGCGGTCGGAGGGCCCTACAATGAGCAGTTCTTC. The encoded protein is CASSMGPGLAVGGPYNEQFF.